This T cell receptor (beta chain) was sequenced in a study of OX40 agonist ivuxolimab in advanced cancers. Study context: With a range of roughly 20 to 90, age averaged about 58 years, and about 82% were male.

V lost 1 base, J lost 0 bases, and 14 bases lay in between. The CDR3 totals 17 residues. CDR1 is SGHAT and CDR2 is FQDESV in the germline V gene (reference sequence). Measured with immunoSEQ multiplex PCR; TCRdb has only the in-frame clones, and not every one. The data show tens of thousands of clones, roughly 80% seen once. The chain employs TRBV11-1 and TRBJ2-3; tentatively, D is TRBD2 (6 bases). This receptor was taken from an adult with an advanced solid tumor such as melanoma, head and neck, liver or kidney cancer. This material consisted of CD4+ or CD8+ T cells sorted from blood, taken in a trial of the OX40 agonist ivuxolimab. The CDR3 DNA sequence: TGTGCCAGCAGCTTAGGACGGCTAGCGACTAGCACAGATACGCAGTATTTT. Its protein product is CASSLGRLATSTDTQYF.